This is a list of T cell receptor beta chains from one sample in a study of T cell changes during pregnancy in multiple sclerosis. Measured with immunoSEQ multiplex PCR; TCRdb has only the in-frame clones, and not every one. The repertoire holds about 13,000 clones, around nine tenths seen once, with approximately 8.7% in the top ten. Sequencing used CD8+ T cells from peripheral blood mononuclear cells, obtained in the first trimester of pregnancy. These receptors originate from a female donor with multiple sclerosis, enrolled in a pregnancy study. Both conserved end residues are trimmed from each CDR3. A D gene is named only where the DNA matches it firmly.

J | V | D | CDR3
TRBJ2-7 | TRBV28 | NA | ASSPRYEQY
TRBJ1-5 | TRBV28 | NA | ASRSYQPQH
TRBJ2-7 | TRBV18 | TRBD2 | ASSPERGGSYEQY
TRBJ1-1 | TRBV6-1 | NA | ASSELRGYTEAF
TRBJ2-1 | TRBV7-2 | NA | ASSLPWAQADEQF
TRBJ2-5 | TRBV27 | TRBD2 | ASSSGLAGGAQTQY
TRBJ1-5 | TRBV6-1 | NA | ASSGSRSGNQPQH
TRBJ1-1 | TRBV5-1 | NA | ASSFYPGGGTEAF
TRBJ1-2 | TRBV9 | TRBD1 | ASSVETGTGINYGYT
TRBJ1-4 | TRBV18 | NA | ASSPPGVSEKLF
TRBJ1-5 | TRBV19 | TRBD1 | ASSTPTGNNQPQH
TRBJ1-5 | TRBV9 | NA | ASSPGGGQPQH
TRBJ1-2 | TRBV27 | NA | ASRGFRGGRFYGYT
TRBJ1-5 | TRBV18 | NA | ASSPSGRGNQPQH
TRBJ2-3 | TRBV11-2 | TRBD2 | ASSYLAGLTDTQY
TRBJ1-2 | TRBV7-9 | NA | ASSYTGNGYT
TRBJ2-1 | TRBV27 | TRBD2 | ASSWGLAGLKNEQF
TRBJ2-2 | TRBV6-4 | NA | ASSAGRDTGELF
TRBJ2-3 | TRBV2 | TRBD2 | ASSPGLAGGSFRDTQY
TRBJ2-1 | TRBV6-1 | TRBD2 | ASSEARGGNEQF
TRBJ2-7 | TRBV27 | TRBD2 | ASSFSAGGLEQY
TRBJ2-1 | TRBV4-3 | NA | ASSQEHSHNEQF
TRBJ1-5 | TRBV19 | NA | ASKTGQWGNQPQH
TRBJ2-1 | TRBV5-8 | NA | ASSGAKGGGYNEQF
TRBJ1-1 | TRBV6-5 | NA | ASRQGFPSTEAF
TRBJ1-1 | TRBV6-1 | TRBD1 | ASSFRTGLNTEAF
TRBJ1-1 | TRBV10-2 | TRBD1 | ASSLGTGGITEAF
TRBJ1-1 | TRBV4-1 | TRBD1 | ASSPRDRGHLDTEAF
TRBJ1-2 | TRBV7-9 | NA | ASSLDRVYGYT
TRBJ2-1 | TRBV18 | TRBD1 | ASSPRPGTGKVNEQF
TRBJ2-1 | TRBV5-6 | NA | ASSFMGSEQF
TRBJ1-4 | TRBV10-3 | NA | AISDSEEGEKLF
TRBJ2-3 | TRBV21-1 | NA | ASAKIGASTDTQY
TRBJ2-4 | TRBV5-1 | TRBD1 | ASSLAAGGPKNIQY
TRBJ1-1 | TRBV13 | TRBD1 | ASSLGTGDTEAF
TRBJ1-2 | TRBV5-6 | NA | ASSLTGHSNGYT
TRBJ2-3 | TRBV6-4 | NA | ASSASGTDTQY
TRBJ2-7 | TRBV29-1 | NA | SVRGGISYEQY
TRBJ1-1 | TRBV6-6 | NA | ASRSQVITTEAF
TRBJ1-4 | TRBV7-9 | NA | ASSPSNGGVNEKLF
TRBJ1-5 | TRBV4-1 | NA | ASSHRQRNQPQH
TRBJ2-1 | TRBV18 | TRBD1 | ASSPPGQNENEQF
TRBJ2-3 | TRBV6-4 | TRBD2 | ASSDELAGPDTQY
TRBJ2-7 | TRBV6-5 | NA | ASVNLRNYEQY
TRBJ1-1 | TRBV5-5 | TRBD1 | ASSLTGVVTEAF
TRBJ1-1 | TRBV6-5 | NA | ASSYREGDTEAF
TRBJ2-7 | TRBV5-4 | TRBD2 | ASSHVAGGPYEQY
TRBJ2-7 | TRBV28 | TRBD1 | ASSETGQGAYEQY
TRBJ2-1 | TRBV6-1 | TRBD2 | ASSLLAGAGNEQF
TRBJ2-5 | TRBV27 | NA | ASSLYSQETQY